This entry is about one TCR beta chain. This record belongs to a study of OX40 agonist ivuxolimab in advanced cancers. The protocol was immunoSEQ multiplex PCR, while the TCRdb copy is restricted to in-frame clones and leaves out a portion. The top ten hold around 4.5% of the sample, which has tens of thousands of clones, 84% seen once. CDR1 and CDR2 from the germline V gene are SGHTA and FQGTGA. With V trimmed by 5 bases and J by 3 bases, 17 bases remained unmatched. The length of the CDR3 is 20 residues. This chain uses TRBV7-3 with TRBJ2-1; 12 nucleotides match TRBD2. Material: CD4+ or CD8+ T cells sorted from blood, obtained in a trial of the OX40 agonist ivuxolimab. The receptor was derived from an adult with an advanced solid tumor such as melanoma, head and neck, liver or kidney cancer. CDR3 amino acids: CASSPAPRLAGAFFYNEQFF. CDR3 nucleotide sequence: TGTGCCAGCAGCCCGGCCCCGCGACTAGCGGGAGCTTTCTTCTACAATGAGCAGTTCTTC.